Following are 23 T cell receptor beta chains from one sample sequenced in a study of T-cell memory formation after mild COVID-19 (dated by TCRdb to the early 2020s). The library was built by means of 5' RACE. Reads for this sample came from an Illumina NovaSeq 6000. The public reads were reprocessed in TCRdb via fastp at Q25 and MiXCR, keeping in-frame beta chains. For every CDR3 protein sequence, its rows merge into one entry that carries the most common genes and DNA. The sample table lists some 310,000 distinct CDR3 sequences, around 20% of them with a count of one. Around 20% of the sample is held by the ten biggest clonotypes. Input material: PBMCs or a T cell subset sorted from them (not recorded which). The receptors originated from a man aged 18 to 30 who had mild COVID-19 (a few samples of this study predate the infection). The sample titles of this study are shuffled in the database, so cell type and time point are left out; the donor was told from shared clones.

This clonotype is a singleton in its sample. CDR3 in DNA: TGTGCCAGCTCACCTGATGAAGCGGCTAATGAAAAACTGTTTTTT. This sequence encodes CASSPDEAANEKLFF. V usage is TRBV18 and J usage is TRBJ1-4; D gene ambiguous. Trimming shortened V by 3 bases and J by 3 bases, and 11 bases separated the two germline ends. CDR3 size: 15 residues. The germline CDR1 and CDR2 sequences are KGHSH and LQKENI.

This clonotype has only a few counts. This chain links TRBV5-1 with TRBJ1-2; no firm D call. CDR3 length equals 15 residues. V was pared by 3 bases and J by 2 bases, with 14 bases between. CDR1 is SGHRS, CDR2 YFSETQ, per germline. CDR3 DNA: TGCGCCAGCAGCTCGGATGGACGGGCGAACTATGGCTACACCTTC. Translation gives CASSSDGRANYGYTF.

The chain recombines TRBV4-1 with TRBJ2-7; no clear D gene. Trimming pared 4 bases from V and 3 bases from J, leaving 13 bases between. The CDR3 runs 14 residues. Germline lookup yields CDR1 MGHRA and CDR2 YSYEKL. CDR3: CASSRPGVSYEQYF. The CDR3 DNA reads TGCGCCAGCAGCCGCCCCGGAGTTAGCTACGAGCAGTACTTC.

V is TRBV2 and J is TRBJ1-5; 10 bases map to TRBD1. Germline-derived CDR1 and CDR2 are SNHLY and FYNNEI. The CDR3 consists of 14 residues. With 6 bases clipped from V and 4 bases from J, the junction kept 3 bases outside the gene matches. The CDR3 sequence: CASRDRGANQPQHF. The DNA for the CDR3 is TGTGCCAGCAGGGACAGGGGGGCTAATCAGCCCCAGCATTTT. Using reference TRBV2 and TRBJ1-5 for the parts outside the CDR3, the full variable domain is EPEVTQTPSHQVTQMGQEVILRCVPISNHLYFYWYRQILGQKVEFLVSFYNNEISEKSEIFDDQFSVERPDGSNFTLKIRSTKLEDSAMYFCASRDRGANQPQHFGDGTRLSIL.

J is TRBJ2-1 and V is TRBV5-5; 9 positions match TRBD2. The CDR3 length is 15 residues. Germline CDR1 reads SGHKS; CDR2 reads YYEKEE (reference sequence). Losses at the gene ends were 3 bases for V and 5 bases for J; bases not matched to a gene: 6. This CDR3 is CASSSGTSNHNEQFF. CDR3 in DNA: TGTGCCAGCAGCTCCGGGACTAGCAACCACAATGAGCAGTTCTTC.

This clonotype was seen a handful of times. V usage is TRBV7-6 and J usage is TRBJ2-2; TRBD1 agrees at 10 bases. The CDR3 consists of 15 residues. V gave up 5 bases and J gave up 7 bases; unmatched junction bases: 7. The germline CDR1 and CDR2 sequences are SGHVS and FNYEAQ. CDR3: CASSPGQGGVGELFF. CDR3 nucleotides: TGTGCCAGCAGCCCCGGACAGGGGGGGGTCGGGGAGCTGTTTTTT.

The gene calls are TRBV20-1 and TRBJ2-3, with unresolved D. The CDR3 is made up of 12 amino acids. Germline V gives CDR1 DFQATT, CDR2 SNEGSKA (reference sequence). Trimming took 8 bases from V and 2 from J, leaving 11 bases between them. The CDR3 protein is CSPQVHTDTQYF. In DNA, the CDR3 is TGCAGTCCCCAGGTCCACACAGATACGCAGTATTTT.

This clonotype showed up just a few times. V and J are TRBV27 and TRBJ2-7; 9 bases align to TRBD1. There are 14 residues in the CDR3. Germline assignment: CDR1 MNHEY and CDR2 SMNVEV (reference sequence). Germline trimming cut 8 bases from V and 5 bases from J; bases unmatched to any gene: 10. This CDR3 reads CASQLGTGFDEQYF. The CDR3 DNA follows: TGTGCCAGCCAGCTCGGGACAGGGTTCGACGAGCAGTACTTC.

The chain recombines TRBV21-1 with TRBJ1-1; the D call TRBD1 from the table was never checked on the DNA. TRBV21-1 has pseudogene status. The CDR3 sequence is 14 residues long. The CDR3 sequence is CATSHRGRNTEAFF. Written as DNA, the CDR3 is TGTGCCACCTCACACAGGGGGCGGAACACTGAAGCTTTCTTT.

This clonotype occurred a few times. The CDR3 region has the DNA TGCAGTGCTAGACCCGGGTTCTCTGGAAACACCATATATTTT. Its translation: CSARPGFSGNTIYF. The chain links TRBV20-1 to TRBJ1-3; no firm D call. Deletions cut 2 bases from V and 0 bases from J, with 8 bases between. This CDR3 region has 14 residues. The germline gives CDR1 DFQATT, CDR2 SNEGSKA (reference sequence).

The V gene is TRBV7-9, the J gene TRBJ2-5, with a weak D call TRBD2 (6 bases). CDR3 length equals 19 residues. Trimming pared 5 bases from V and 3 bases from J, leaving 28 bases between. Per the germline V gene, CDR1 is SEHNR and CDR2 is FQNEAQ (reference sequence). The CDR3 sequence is CASSPPWGEQVLLKETQYF. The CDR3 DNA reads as TGTGCCAGCAGCCCTCCCTGGGGGGAGCAGGTTCTACTAAAAGAGACCCAGTACTTC.

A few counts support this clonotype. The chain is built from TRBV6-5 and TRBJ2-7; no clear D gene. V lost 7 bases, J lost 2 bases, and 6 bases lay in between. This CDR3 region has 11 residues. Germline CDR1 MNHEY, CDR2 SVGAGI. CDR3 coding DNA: TGTGCCAGCACCCAGGCCTACGAGCAGTACTTC. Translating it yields CASTQAYEQYF.

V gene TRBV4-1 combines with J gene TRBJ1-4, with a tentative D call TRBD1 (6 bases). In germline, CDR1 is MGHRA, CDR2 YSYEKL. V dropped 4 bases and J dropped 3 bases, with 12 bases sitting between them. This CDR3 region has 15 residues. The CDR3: CASSRRTDSNEKLFF. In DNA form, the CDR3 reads TGCGCCAGCAGCCGTCGGACAGATTCTAATGAAAAACTGTTTTTT.

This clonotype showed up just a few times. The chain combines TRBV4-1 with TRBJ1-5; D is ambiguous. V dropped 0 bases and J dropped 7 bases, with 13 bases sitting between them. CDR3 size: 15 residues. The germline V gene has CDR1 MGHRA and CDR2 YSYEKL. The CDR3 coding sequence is TGCGCCAGCAGCCAAGAAACCACATTGGGACAGCCCCAGCATTTT. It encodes CASSQETTLGQPQHF.

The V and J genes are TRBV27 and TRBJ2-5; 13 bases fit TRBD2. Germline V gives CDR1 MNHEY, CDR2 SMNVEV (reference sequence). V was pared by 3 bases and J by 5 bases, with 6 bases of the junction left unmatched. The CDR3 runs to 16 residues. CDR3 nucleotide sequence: TGTGCCAGCAGTTTTTTCACGGGACTAGCGGGGGAGACCCAGTACTTC. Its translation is CASSFFTGLAGETQYF.

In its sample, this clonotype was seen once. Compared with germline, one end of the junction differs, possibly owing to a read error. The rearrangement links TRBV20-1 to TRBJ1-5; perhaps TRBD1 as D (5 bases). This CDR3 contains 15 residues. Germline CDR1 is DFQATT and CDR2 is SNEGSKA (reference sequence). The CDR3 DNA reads TGCAGTGCTAGTCGAGTTGGGGGGAGCAATCAGCCCAAGCATTTT. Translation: CSASRVGGSNQPKHF.

The CDR3 here is CASRGSSGNTIYF. CDR3 sequence (DNA): TGCGCCAGCAGGGGAAGCTCTGGAAACACCATATATTTT. The chain recombines TRBV5-1 with TRBJ1-3; the D is unclear. The V end was cut by 5 bases, the J end by 0 bases, with 6 bases between. Germline CDR1 reads SGHRS; CDR2 reads YFSETQ. The CDR3 is made up of 13 amino acids.

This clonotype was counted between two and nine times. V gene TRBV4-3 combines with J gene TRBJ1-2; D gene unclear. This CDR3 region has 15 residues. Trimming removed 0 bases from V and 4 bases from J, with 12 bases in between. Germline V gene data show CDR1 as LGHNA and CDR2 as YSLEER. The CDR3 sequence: CASSQDPGNAYGYTF. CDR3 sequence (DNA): TGCGCCAGCAGCCAAGATCCGGGGAACGCCTATGGCTACACCTTC.

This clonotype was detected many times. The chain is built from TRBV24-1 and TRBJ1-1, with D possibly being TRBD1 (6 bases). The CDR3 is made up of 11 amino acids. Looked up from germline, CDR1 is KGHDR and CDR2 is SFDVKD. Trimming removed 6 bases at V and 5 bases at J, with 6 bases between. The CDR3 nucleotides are TGTGCCACCAGTCAGGGGACTGAAGCTTTCTTT. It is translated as CATSQGTEAFF.

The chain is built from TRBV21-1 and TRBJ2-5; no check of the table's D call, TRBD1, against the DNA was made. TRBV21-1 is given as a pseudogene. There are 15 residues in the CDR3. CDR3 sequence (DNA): TGTGCCAGCAGCTTCCAAAAACAGGCGTGGGAGACCCAGTACTTC. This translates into CASSFQKQAWETQYF.

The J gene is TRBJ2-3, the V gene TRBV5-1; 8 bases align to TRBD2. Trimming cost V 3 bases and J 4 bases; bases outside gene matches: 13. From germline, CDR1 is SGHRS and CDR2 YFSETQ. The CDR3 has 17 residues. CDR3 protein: CASSSRPPGGASDTQYF. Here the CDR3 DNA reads TGCGCCAGCAGCTCGAGGCCTCCGGGGGGGGCATCAGATACGCAGTATTTT.

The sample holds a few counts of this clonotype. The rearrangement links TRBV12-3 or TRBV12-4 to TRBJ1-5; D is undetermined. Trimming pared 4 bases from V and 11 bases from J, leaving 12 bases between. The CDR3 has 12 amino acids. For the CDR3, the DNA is TGTGCCAGCAGTTCGGTCCCCGGGGCCCAGCATTTT. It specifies CASSSVPGAQHF.

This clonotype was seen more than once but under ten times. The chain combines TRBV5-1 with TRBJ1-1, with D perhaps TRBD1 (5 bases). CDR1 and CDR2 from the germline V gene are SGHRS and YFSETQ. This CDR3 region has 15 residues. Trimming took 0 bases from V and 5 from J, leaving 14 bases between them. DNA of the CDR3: TGCGCCAGCAGCTTGGGCAAGGCTTCAGGGACTGAAGCTTTCTTT. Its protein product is CASSLGKASGTEAFF.